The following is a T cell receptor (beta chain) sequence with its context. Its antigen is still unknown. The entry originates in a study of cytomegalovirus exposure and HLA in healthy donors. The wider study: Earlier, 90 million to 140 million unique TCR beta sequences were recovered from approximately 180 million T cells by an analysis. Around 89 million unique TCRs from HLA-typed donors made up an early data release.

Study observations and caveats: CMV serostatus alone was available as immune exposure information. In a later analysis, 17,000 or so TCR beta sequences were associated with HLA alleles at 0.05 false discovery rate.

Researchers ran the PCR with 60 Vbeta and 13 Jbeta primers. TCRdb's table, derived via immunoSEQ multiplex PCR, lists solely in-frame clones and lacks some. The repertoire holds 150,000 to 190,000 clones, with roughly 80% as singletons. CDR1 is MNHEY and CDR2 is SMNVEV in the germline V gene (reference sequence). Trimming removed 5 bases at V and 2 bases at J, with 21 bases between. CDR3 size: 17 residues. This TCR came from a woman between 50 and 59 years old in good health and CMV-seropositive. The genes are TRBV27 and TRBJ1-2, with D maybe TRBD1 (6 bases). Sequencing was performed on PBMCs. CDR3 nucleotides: TGTGCCAGCAGTCTTTCCGGGACAACAGTTCTCAACTATGGCTACACCTTC. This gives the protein CASSLSGTTVLNYGYTF.